This TCR beta chain was sequenced for a study of cytomegalovirus exposure and HLA in healthy donors. The PCR employed 60 Vbeta primers together with 13 Jbeta primers. The table came from immunoSEQ multiplex PCR; TCRdb's copy has only in-frame clones and leaves some out. The sample has some 130,000 clones, over 50% seen once. This receptor was taken from a human donor in good health. The material sequenced was PBMCs.

CDR3 nucleotides: TGCGCCAGCAGCCAAGAGGTACAGGGGGCAATACCTGGGGCCAACGTCCTGACTTTC. Its translation: CASSQEVQGAIPGANVLTF. The chain uses TRBV4-1 and TRBJ2-6; 9 nucleotides agree with TRBD1. CDR3 length: 19 amino acids. Germline lookup yields CDR1 MGHRA and CDR2 YSYEKL. Trimming at V came to 0 bases and at J to 2 bases, leaving 8 bases not matched to a gene.